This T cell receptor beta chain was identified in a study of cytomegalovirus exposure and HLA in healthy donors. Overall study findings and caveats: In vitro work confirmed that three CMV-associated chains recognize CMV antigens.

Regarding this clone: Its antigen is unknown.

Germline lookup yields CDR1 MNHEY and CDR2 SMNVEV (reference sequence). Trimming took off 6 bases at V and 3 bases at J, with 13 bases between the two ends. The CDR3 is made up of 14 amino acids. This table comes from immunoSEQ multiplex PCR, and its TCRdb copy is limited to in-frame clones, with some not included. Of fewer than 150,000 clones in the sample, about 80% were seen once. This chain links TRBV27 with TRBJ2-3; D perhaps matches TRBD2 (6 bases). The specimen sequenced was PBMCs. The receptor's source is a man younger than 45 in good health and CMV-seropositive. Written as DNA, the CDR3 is TGTGCCAGCAGATGGGGGAGGTCGACAGATACGCAGTATTTT. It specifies CASRWGRSTDTQYF.